This T cell receptor beta chain emerged from a study of T cell changes during pregnancy in multiple sclerosis. TCRdb keeps only in-frame clones here, not all; method: immunoSEQ multiplex PCR. The table has approximately 90,000 clones, approximately 92% seen once; the top ten hold approximately 2%. CDR1 and CDR2 (germline): LNHDA, SQIVND (reference sequence). This CDR3 has 11 residues. The sequences come from peripheral blood, collected after pregnancy. V usage is TRBV19 and J usage is TRBJ1-2; unclear D gene. The receptor's source is a female donor with multiple sclerosis, enrolled in a pregnancy study. The CDR3 sequence: CATTRFGGYTF. Written as DNA, the CDR3 is TGTGCAACGACACGTTTTGGTGGCTACACCTTC.